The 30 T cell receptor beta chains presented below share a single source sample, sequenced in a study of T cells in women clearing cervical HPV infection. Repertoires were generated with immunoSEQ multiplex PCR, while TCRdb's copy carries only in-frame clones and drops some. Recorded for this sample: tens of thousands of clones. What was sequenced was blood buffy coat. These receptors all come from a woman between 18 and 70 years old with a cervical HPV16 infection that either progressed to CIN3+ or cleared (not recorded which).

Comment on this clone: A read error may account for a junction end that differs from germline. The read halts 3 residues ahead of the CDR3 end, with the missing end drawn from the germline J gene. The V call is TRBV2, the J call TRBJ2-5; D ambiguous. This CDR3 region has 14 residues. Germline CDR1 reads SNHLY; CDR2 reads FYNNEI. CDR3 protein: CASNEHTGLETQYF. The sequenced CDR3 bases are TGTGCCAGCAATGAACATACGGGTCTCGAGACC.

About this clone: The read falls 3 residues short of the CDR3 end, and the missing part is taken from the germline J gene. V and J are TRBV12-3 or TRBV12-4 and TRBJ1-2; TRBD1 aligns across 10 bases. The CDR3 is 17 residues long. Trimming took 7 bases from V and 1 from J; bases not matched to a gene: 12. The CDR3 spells CASTLSGQGRFNYGYTF. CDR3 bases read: TGTGCCAGCACCCTATCGGGACAGGGGAGGTTTAACTATGGC.

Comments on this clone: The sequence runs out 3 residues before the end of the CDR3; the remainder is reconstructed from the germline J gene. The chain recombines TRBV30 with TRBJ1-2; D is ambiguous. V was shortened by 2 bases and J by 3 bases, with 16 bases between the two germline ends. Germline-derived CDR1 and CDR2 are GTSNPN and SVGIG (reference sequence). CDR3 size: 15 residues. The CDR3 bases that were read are TGTGCCTGGAGTCCTTCGCCCCCTCTATACTATGGC. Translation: CAWSPSPPLYYG. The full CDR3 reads CAWSPSPPLYYGYTF.

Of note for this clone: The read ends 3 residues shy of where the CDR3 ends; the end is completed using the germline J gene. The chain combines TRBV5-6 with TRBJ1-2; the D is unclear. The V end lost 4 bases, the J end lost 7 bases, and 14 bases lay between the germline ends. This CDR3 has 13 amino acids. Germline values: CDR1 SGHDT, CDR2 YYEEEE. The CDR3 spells CASSSLGESGYTF. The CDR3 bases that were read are TGTGCCAGCAGCAGCCTCGGGGAATCTGGC.

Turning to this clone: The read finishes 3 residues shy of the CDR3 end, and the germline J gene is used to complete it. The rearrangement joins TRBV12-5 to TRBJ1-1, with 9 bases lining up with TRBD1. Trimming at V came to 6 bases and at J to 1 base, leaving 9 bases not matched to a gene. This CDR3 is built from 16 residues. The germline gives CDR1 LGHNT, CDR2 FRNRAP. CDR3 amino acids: CASGKNRGQGNTEAFF. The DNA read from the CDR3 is TGTGCTAGTGGCAAAAACAGGGGGCAAGGGAACACTGAA.

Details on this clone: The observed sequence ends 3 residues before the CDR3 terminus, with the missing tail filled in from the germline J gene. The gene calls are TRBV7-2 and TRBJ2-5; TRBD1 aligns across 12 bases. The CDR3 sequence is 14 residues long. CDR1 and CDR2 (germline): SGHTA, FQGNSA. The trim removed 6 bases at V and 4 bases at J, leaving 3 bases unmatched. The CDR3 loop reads CASRGTGGVETQYF. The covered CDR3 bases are TGTGCCAGCAGGGGGACAGGGGGCGTAGAGACC.

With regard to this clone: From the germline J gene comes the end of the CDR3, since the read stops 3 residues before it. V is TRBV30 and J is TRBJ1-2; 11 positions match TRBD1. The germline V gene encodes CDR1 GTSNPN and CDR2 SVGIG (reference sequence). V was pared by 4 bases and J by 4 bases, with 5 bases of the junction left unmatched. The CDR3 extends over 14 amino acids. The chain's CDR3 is CAWIGTGGSYGYTF. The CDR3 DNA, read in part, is TGTGCCTGGATTGGGACAGGGGGTTCCTATGGC.

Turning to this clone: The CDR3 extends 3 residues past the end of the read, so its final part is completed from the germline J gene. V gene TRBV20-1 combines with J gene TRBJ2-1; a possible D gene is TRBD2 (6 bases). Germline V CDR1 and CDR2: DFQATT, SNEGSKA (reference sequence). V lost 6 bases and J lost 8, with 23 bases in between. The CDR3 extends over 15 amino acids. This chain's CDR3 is CSAGGATTQGDEQFF. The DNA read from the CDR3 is TGCAGTGCAGGAGGGGCCACCACCCAAGGGGATGAG.

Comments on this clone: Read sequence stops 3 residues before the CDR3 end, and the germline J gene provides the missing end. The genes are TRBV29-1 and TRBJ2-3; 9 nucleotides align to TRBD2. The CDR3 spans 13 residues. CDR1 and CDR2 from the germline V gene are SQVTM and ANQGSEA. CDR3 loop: CSVEREGLETQYF. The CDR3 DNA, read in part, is TGCAGCGTTGAGCGGGAGGGCCTCGAGACG.

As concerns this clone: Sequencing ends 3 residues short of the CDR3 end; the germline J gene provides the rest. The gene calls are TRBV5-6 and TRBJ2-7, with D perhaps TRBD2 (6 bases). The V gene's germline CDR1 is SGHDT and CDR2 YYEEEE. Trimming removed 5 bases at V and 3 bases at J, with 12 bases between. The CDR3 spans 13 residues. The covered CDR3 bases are TGTGCCAGCAGTTTGAGGGGAGGCTACGAG. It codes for CASSLRGGYE. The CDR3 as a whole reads CASSLRGGYEQYF.

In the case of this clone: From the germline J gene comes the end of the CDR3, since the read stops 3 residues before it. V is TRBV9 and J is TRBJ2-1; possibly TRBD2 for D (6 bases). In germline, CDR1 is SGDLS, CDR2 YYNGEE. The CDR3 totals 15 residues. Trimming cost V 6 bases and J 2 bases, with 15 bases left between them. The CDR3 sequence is CASNTVADTYNEQFF. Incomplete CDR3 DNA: TGTGCCAGCAACACCGTAGCGGATACCTACAATGAG.

Here the CDR3 reads CASSTNPTVNEQYF. The CDR3 DNA, read in part, is TGTGCCAGCAGCACCAACCCGACAGTAAACGAG. The chain couples TRBV11-2 to TRBJ2-7; D is perhaps TRBD1 (5 bases). With the read ending 3 residues before the CDR3 end, the germline J gene is used to fill in that end. The germline V and J ends were trimmed by 5 bases and 5 bases, with 16 bases remaining between them. The germline CDR1 and CDR2 sequences are SGHAT and FQNNGV. The CDR3 covers 14 residues.

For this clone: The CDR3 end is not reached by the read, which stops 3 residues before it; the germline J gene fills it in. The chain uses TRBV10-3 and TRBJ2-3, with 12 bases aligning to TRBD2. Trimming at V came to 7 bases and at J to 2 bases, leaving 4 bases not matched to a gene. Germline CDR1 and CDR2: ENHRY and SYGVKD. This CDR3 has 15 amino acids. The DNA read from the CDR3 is TGTGCCATCAATACTAGCGGGAGGCCCACAGATACG. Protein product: CAINTSGRPTDT. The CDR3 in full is CAINTSGRPTDTQYF.

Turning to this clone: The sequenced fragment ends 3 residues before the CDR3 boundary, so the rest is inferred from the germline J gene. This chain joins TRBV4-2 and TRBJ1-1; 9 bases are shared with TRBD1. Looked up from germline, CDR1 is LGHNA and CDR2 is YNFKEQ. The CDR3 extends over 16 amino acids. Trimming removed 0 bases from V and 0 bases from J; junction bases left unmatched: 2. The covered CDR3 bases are TGTGCCAGCAGCCAAGATCGACAGGGGGTGAACACTGAA. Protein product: CASSQDRQGVNTE. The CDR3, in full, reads CASSQDRQGVNTEAFF.

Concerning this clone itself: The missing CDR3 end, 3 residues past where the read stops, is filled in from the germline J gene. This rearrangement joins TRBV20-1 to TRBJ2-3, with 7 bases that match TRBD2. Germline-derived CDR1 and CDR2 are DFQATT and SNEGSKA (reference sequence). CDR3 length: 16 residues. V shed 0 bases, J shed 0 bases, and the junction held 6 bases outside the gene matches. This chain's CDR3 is CSARDPTSLSTDTQYF. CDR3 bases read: TGCAGTGCTAGAGATCCGACTAGCCTAAGCACAGATACG.

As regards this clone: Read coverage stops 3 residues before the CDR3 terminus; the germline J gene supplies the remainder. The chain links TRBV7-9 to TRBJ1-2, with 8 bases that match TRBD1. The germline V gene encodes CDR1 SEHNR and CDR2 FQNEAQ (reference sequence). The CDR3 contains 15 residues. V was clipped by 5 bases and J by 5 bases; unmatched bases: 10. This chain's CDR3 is CASSVPGTGPYGYTF. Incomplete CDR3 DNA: TGTGCCAGCAGCGTTCCCGGGACAGGCCCATATGGC.

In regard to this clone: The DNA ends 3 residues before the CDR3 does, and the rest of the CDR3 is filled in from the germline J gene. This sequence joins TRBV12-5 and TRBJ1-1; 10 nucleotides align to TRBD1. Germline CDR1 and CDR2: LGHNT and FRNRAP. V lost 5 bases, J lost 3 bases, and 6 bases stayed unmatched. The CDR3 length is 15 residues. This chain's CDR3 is CASGTGQGSDTEAFF. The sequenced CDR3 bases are TGTGCTAGTGGTACGGGACAGGGGAGCGACACTGAA.

Here the CDR3 reads CASSEGGGVNGYEQYF. The covered CDR3 bases are TGCGCCAGCAGTGAGGGCGGAGGGGTGAATGGTTACGAG. This sequence joins TRBV10-2 and TRBJ2-7; a weak D match, TRBD2 (6 bases). The DNA ends 3 residues before the CDR3 does, and the rest of the CDR3 is filled in from the germline J gene. The CDR3 consists of 16 residues. Germline V gives CDR1 WSHSY, CDR2 SAAADI. The V and J ends lost 2 bases and 4 bases respectively, with 18 bases between them.

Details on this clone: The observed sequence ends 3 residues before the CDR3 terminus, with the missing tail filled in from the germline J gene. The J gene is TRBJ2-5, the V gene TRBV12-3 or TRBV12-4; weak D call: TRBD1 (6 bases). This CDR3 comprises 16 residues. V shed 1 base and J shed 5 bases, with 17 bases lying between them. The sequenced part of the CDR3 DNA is TGTGCCAGCAGTTTAGGGGGAAGGGGGAAATACGAGACC. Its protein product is CASSLGGRGKYET. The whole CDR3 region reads CASSLGGRGKYETQYF.

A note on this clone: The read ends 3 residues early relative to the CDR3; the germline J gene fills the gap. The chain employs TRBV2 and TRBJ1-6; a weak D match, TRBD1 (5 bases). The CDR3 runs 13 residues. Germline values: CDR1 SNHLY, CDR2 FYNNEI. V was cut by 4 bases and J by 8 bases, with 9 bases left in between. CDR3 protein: CASSVGHYSPLHF. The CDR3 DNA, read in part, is TGTGCCAGCAGTGTGGGGCATTATTCACCC.

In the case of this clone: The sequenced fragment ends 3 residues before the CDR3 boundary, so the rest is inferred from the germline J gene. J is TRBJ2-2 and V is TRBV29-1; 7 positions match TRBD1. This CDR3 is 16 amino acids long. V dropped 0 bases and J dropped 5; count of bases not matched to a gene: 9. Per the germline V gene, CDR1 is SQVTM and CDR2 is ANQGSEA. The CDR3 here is CSVEDRDREGTGELFF. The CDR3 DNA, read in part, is TGCAGCGTTGAAGATCGTGACAGGGAAGGAACCGGGGAG.

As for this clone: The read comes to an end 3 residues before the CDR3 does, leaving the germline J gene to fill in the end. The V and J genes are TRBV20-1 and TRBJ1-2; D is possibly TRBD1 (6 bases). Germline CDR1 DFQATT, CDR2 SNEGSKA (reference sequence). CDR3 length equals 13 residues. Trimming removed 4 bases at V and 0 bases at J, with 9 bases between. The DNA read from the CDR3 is TGCAGTGCTAAGGACAGTACTAACTATGGC. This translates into CSAKDSTNYG. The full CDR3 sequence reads CSAKDSTNYGYTF.

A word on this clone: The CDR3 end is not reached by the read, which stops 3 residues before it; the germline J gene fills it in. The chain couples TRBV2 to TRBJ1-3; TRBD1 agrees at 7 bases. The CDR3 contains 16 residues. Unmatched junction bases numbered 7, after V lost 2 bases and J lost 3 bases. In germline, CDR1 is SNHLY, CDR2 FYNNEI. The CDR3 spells CASSELPTGIGNTIYF. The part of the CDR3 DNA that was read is TGTGCCAGCAGTGAACTACCGACAGGGATTGGAAACACC.

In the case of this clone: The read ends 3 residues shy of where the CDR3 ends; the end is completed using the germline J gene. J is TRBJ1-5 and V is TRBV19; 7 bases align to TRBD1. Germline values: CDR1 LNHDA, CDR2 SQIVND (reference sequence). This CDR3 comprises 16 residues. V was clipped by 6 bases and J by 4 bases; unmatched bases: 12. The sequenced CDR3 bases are TGTGCCAGTAGCGCAGGGGGAGGACTCGAAAATCAGCCC. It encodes CASSAGGGLENQP. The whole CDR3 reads CASSAGGGLENQPQHF.

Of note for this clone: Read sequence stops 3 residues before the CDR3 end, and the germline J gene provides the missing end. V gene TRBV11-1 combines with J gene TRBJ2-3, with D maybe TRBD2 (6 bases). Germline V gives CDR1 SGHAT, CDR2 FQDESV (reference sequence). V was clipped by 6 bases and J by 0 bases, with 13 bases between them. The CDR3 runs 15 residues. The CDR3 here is CASSLTRDSTDTQYF. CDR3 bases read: TGTGCCAGCAGTTTGACTAGAGACAGCACAGATACG. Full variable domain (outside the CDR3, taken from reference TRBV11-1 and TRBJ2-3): EAEVAQSPRYKITEKSQAVAFWCDPISGHATLYWYRQILGQGPELLVQFQDESVVDDSQLPKDRFSAERLKGVDSTLKIQPAELGDSAMYLCASSLTRDSTDTQYFGPGTRLTVL.

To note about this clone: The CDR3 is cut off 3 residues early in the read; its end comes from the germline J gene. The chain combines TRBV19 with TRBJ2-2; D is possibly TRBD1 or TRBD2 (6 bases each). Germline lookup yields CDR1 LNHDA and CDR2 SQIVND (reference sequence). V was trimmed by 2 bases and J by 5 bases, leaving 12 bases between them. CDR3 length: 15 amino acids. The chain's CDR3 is CASSILGGGTGELFF. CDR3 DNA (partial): TGTGCCAGTAGTATATTAGGGGGAGGAACCGGGGAG.

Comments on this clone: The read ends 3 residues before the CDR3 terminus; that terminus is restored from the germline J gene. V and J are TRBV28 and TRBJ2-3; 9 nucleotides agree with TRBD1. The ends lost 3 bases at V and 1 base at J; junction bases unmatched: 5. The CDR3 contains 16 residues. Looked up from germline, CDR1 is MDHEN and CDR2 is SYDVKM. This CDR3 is CASSFTGGAGTDTQYF. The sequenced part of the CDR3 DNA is TGTGCCAGCAGTTTTACAGGGGGCGCCGGCACAGATACG.

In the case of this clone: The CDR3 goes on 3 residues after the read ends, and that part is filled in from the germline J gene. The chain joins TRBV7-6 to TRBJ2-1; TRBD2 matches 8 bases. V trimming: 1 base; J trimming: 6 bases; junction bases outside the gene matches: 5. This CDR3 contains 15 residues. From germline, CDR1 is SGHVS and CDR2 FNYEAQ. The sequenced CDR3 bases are TGTGCCAGCAGCTTAGGACTAGCGCCGATCAATGAG. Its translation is CASSLGLAPINE. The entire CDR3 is CASSLGLAPINEQFF.

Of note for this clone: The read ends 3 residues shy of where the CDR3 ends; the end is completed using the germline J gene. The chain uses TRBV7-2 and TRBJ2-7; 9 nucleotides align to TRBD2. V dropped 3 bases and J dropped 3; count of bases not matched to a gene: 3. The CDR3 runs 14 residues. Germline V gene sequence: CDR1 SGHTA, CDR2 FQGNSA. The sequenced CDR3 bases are TGTGCCAGCAGCTTCACTAGCGGGCTCTACGAG. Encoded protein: CASSFTSGLYE. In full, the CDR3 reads CASSFTSGLYEQYF.

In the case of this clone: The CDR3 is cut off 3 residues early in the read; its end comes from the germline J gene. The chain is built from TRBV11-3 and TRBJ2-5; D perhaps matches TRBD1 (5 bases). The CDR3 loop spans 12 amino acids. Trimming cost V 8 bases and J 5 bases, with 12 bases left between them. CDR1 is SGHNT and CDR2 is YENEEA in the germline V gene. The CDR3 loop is CASGPGWETQYF. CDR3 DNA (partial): TGTGCCAGCGGACCAGGGTGGGAGACC.